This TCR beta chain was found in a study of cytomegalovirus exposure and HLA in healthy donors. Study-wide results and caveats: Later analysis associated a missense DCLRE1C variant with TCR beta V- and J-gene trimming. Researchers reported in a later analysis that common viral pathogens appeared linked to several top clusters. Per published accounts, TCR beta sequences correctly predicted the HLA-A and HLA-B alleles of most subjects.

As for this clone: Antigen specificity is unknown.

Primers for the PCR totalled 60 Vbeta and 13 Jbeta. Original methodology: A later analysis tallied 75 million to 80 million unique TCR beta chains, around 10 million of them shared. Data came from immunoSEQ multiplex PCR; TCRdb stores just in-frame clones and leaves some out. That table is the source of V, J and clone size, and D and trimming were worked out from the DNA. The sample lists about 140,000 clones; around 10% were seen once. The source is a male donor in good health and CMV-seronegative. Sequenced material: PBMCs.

In DNA, the CDR3 is TGTGCCAGCAGTTCCGATGGCTACACCTTC. This encodes CASSSDGYTF. The chain joins TRBV25-1 to TRBJ1-2; D unresolved. The CDR3 sequence is 10 residues long. Germline V gene sequence: CDR1 MGHDK, CDR2 SYGVNS. Trimming shortened V by 5 bases and J by 6 bases, and 4 bases separated the two germline ends.